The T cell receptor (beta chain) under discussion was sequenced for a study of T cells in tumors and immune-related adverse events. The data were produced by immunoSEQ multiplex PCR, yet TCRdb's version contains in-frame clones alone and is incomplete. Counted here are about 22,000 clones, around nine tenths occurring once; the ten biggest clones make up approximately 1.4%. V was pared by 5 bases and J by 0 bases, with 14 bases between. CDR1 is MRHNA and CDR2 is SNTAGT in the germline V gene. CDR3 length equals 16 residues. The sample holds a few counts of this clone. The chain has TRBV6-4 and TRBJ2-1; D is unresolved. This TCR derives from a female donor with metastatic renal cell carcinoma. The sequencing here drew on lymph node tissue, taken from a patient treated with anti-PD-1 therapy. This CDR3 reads CASSLEQVVSYNEQFF. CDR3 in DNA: TGTGCCAGCAGTCTAGAGCAGGTTGTCTCCTACAATGAGCAGTTCTTC.